This TCR beta chain originates from a study of CD8+ T cells in alopecia areata. Study details: Dosing spanned 6 to 18 months on tofacitinib, then 6 months off drug.

Extraction of RNA preceded its reverse transcription into cDNA, which served as the sequencing template. Assay used: immunoSEQ multiplex PCR; TCRdb lists only in-frame clones, some missing. This repertoire shows around 140,000 clones, about 51% found once; its top ten account for over 0.85%. The CDR3 sequence is 14 residues long. CDR1 and CDR2 from the germline V gene are SGHDT and YYEEEE. The V and J ends lost 6 bases and 5 bases respectively, with 17 bases between them. Patients with alopecia areata provided lesional scalp punch biopsies as well as peripheral blood. Isolation of CD4+ and CD8+ T cells from PBMCs was achieved by sorting.

The chain has TRBV5-6 and TRBJ1-2, with D uncertain. This TCR came from a human donor with alopecia areata. The specimen was CD4+ T cells sorted from blood, collected at week 0. CDR3 sequence reads: CASTPGSGGYGYTF. Here the CDR3 DNA reads TGTGCCAGCACCCCGGGGTCCGGCGGGTATGGCTACACCTTC. Drawing the rest from reference TRBV5-6 and TRBJ1-2, the complete variable domain is DAGVTQSPTHLIKTRGQQVTLRCSPKSGHDTVSWYQQALGQGPQFIFQYYEEEERQRGNFPDRFSGHQFPNYSSELNVNALLLGDSALYLCASTPGSGGYGYTFGSGTRLTVV.